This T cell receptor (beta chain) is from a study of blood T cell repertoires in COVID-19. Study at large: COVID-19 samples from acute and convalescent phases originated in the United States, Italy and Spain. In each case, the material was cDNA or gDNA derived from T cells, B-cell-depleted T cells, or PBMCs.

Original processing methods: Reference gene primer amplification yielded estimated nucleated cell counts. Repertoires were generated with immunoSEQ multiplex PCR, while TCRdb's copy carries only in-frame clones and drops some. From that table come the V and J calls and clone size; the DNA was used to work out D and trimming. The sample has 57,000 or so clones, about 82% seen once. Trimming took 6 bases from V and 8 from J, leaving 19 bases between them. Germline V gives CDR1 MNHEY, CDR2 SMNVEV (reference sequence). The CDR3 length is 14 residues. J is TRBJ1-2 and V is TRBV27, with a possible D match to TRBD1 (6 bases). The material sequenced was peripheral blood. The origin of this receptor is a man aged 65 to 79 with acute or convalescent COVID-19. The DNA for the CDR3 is TGTGCCAGCAGGCGACAGGACCGGGCCGGGGGCTACACCTTC. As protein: CASRRQDRAGGYTF.